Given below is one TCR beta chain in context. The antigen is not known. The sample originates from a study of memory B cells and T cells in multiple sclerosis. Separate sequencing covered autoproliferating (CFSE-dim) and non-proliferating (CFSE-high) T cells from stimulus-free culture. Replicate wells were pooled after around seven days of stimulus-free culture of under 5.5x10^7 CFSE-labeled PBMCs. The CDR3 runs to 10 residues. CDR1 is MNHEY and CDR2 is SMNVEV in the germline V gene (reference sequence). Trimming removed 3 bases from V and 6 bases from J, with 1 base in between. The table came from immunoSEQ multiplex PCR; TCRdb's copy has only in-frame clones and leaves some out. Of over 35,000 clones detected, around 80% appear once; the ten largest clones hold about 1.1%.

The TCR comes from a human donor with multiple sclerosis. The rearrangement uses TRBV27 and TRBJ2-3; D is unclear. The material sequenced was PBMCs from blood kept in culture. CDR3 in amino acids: CASSFDTQYF. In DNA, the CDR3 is TGTGCCAGCAGTTTTGATACGCAGTATTTT.